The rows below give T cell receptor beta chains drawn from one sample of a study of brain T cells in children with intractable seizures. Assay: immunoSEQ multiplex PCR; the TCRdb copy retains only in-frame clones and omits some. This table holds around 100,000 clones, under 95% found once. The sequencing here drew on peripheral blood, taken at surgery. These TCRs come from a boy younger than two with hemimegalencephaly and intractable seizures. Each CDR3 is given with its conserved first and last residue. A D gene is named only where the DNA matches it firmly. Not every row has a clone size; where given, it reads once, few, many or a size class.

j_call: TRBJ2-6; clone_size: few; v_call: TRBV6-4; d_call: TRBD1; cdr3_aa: CASSDWTGGPGANVLTF; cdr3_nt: TGTGCCAGCAGTGACTGGACAGGGGGACCTGGGGCCAACGTCCTGACTTTC
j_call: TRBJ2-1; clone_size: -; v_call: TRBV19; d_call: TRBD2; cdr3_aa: CASSIAPGLAGNYNEQFF; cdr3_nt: TGTGCCAGTAGTATAGCCCCCGGACTAGCGGGAAACTACAATGAGCAGTTCTTC
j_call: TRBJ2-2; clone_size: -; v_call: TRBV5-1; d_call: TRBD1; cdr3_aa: CASSLGDRGTGELFF; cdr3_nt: TGCGCCAGCAGCTTGGGCGACAGGGGAACCGGGGAGCTGTTTTTT
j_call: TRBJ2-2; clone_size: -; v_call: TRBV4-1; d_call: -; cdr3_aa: CASSQSLQGGTGELFF; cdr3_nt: TGCGCCAGCAGCCAATCCCTCCAGGGAGGCACCGGGGAGCTGTTTTTT
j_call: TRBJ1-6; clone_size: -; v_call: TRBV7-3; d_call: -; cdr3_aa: CASSYGQSNYNSPLHF; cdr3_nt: TGTGCCAGCAGCTATGGACAGTCCAATTATAATTCACCCCTCCACTTT
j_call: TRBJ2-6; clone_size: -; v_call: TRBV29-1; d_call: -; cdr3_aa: CSVAASGANVLTF; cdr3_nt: TGCAGCGTTGCGGCCTCTGGGGCCAACGTCCTGACTTTC
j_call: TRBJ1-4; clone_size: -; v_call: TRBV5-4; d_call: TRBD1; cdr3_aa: CASSATGAANEKLFF; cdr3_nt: TGTGCCAGCAGCGCGACAGGGGCGGCTAATGAAAAACTGTTTTTT
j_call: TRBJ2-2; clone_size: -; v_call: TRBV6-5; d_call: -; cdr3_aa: CASRWDTGELFF; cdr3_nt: TGTGCCAGCAGGTGGGACACCGGGGAGCTGTTTTTT
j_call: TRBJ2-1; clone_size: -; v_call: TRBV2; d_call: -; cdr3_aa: CASGVWSPGDNEQFF; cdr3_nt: TGTGCCAGCGGGGTCTGGTCTCCAGGGGACAATGAGCAGTTCTTC
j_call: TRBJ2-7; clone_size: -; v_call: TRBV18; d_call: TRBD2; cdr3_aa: CASSPPGTSGRGEQYF; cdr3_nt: TGTGCCAGCTCACCACCGGGAACTAGCGGGAGGGGCGAGCAGTACTTC
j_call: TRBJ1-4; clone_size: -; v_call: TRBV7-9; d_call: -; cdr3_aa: CASSPQGTANEKLFF; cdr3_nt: TGTGCCAGCAGCCCCCAGGGAACGGCTAATGAAAAACTGTTTTTT
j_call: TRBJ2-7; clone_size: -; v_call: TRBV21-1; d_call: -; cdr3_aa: CASSLRETGLRGQYF; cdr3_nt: TGTGCCAGCAGCTTACGAGAGACAGGGCTCCGGGGGCAGTACTTC
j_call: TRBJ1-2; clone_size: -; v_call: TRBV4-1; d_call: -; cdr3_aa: CASSPPRGPYGYTF; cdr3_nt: TGCGCCAGCAGCCCACCCCGGGGACCCTATGGCTACACCTTC
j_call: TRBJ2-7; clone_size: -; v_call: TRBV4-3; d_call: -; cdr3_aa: CASSQDRAPQYEQYF; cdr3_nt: TGCGCCAGCAGCCAAGATCGGGCCCCGCAATACGAGCAGTACTTC
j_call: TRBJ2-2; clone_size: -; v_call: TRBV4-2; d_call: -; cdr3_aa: CASSQRQTNTGELFF; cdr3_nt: TGTGCCAGCAGCCAGAGACAGACGAACACCGGGGAGCTGTTTTTT
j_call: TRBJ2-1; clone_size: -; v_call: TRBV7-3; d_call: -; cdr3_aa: CASSLPGFYNEQFF; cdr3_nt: TGTGCCAGCAGCTTACCGGGATTCTACAATGAGCAGTTCTTC
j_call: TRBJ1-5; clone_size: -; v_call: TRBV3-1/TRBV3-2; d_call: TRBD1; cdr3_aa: CASSQERGQGYSNQPQHF; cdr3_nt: TGTGCCAGCAGCCAAGAGAGGGGGCAGGGGTATAGCAATCAGCCCCAGCATTTT
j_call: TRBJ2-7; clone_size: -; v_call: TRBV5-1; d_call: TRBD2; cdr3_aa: CASSLETSGRNYYEQYF; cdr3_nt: TGCGCCAGCAGCTTGGAAACTAGCGGGAGGAACTACTACGAGCAGTACTTC
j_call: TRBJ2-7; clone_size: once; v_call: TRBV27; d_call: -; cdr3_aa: CASSLRGYDDEQYF; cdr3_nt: TGTGCCAGCAGTTTACGGGGGTATGATGACGAGCAGTACTTC
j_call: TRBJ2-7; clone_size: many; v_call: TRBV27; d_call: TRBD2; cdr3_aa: CASSLVVAGGPYEQYF; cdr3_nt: TGTGCCAGCAGTTTAGTCGTAGCGGGAGGGCCCTACGAGCAGTACTTC
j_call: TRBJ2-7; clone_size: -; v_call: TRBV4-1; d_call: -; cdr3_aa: CASSQDIRGYKQYF; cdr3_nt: TGCGCCAGCAGCCAAGATATTAGGGGATACAAGCAGTACTTC
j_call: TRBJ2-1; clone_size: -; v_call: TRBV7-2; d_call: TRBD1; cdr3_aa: CASSAGQVAISSYNEQFF; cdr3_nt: TGTGCCAGCAGCGCGGGACAGGTTGCCATTAGCTCCTACAATGAGCAGTTCTTC
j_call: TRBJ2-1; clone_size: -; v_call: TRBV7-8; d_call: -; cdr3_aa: CASSAVGNEQFF; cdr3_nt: TGTGCCAGCAGCGCGGTAGGGAATGAGCAGTTCTTC
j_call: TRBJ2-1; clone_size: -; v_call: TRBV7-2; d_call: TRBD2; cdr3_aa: CASSLAGGAYNEQFF; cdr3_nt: TGTGCCAGCAGCTTAGCGGGAGGGGCCTACAATGAGCAGTTCTTC
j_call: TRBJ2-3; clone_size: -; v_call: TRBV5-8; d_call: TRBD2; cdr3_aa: CASSFVLLIAGGSTDTQYF; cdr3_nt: TGTGCCAGCAGCTTCGTCTTACTTATAGCGGGAGGGAGCACAGATACGCAGTATTTT
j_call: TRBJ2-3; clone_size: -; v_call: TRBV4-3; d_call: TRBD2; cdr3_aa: CATANRGRASIDTQYF; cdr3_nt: TGCGCCACAGCGAATCGCGGGAGGGCCTCGATAGATACGCAGTATTTT
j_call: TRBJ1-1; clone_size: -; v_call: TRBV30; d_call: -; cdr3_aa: CAAHGYGSTGKGVTEAFF; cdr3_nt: TGTGCCGCCCATGGATATGGGAGTACCGGGAAAGGGGTCACTGAAGCTTTCTTT
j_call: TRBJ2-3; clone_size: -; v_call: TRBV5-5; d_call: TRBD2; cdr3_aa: CASSRPQGGRTDTQYF; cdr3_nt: TGTGCCAGCAGCCGTCCACAGGGCGGGAGGACAGATACGCAGTATTTT
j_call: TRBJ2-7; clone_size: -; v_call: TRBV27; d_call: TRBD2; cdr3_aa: CASSRGTSKWDEQYF; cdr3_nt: TGTGCCAGCAGCCGGGGGACTAGTAAGTGGGACGAGCAGTACTTC
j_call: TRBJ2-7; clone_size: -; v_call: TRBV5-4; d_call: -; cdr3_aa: CASSLEGGRRPYEQYF; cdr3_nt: TGTGCCAGCAGCTTGGAGGGGGGCAGACGCCCCTACGAGCAGTACTTC
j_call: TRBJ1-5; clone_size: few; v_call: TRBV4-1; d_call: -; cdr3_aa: CASSQEWRDQPQHF; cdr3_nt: TGCGCCAGCAGCCAAGAGTGGAGGGATCAGCCCCAGCATTTT